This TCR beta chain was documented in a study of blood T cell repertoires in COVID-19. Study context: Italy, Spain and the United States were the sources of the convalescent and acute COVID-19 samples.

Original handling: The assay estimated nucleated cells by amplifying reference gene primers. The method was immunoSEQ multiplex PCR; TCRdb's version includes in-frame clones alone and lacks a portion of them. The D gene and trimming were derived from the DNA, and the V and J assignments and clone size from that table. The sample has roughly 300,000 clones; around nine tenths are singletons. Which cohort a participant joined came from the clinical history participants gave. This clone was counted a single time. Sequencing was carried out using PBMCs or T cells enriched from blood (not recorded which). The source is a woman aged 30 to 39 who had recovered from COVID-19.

For the CDR3, the DNA is TGTGCCAGCAACGAGGGACAGGGGGGTGGCTACACCTTC. Translation gives CASNEGQGGGYTF. The J gene is TRBJ1-2, the V gene TRBV7-9, with 11 bases fitting TRBD1. With V trimmed by 7 bases and J by 7 bases, 5 bases remained unmatched. The CDR3 sequence is 13 residues long. Germline V gives CDR1 SEHNR, CDR2 FQNEAQ (reference sequence).